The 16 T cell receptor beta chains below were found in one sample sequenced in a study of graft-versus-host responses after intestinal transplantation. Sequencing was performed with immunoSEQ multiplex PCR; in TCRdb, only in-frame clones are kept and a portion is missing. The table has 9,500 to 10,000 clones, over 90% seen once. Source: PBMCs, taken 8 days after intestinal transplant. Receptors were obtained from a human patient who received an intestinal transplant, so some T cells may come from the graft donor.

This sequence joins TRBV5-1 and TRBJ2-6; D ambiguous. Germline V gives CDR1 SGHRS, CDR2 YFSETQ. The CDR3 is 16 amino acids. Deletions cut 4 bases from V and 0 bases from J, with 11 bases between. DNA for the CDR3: TGCGCCAGCAGCGGGCAGTTAAGCTCTGGGGCCAACGTCCTGACTTTC. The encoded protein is CASSGQLSSGANVLTF.

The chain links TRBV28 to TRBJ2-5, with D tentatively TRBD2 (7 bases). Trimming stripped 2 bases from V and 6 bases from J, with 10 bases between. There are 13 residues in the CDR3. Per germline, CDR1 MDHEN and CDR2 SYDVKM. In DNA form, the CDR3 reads TGTGCCAGCAGTTTAGGGGGGGGCAAGACCCAGTACTTC. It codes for CASSLGGGKTQYF.

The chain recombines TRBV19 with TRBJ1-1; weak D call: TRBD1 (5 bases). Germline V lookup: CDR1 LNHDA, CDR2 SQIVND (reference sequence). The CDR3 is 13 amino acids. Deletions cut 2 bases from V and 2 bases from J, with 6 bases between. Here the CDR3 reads CASSIWDNTEAFF. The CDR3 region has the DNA TGTGCCAGTAGTATATGGGACAACACTGAAGCTTTCTTT.

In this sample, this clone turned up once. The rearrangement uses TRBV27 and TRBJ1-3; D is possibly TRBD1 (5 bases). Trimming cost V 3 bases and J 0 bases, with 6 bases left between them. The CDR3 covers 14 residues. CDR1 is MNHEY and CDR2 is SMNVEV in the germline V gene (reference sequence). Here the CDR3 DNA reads TGTGCCAGCAGTTTGCAGGGCTCTGGAAACACCATATATTTT. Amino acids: CASSLQGSGNTIYF.

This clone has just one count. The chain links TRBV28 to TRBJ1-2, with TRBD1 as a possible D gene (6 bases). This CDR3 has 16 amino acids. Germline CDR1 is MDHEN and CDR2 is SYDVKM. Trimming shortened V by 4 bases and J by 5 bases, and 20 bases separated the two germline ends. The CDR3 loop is CASSSTRTDRKYGYTF. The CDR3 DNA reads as TGTGCCAGCAGTTCGACCCGGACAGACCGAAAATATGGCTACACCTTC.

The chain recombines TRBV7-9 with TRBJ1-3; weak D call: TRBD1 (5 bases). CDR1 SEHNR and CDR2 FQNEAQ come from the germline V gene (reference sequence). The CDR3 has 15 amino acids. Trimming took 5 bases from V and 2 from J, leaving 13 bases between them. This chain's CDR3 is CASSPAGGAGNTIYF. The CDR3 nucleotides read TGTGCCAGCAGCCCCGCGGGGGGGGCTGGAAACACCATATATTTT.

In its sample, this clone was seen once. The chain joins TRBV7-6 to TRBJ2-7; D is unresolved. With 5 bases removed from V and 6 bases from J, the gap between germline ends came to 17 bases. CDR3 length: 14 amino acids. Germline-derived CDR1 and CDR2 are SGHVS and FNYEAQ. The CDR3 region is CASSLRLDGFEQYF. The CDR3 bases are TGTGCCAGCAGCCTTAGGCTAGACGGGTTCGAGCAGTACTTC.

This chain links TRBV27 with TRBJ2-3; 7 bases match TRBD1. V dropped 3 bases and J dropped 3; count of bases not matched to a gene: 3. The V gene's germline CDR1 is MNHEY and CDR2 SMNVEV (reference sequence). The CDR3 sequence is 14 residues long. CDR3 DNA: TGTGCCAGCAGTTTTCGACAGGGAACAGATACGCAGTATTTT. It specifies CASSFRQGTDTQYF.

CDR3 residues: CASRGGRLAGNNEQFF. CDR3 bases: TGTGCCAGTAGAGGGGGTCGACTAGCGGGCAACAATGAGCAGTTCTTC. The genes are TRBV19 and TRBJ2-1, with 10 nucleotides matching TRBD2. CDR1 is LNHDA, CDR2 SQIVND, per germline (reference sequence). The CDR3 contains 16 residues. Trimming at V came to 6 bases and at J to 5 bases, leaving 10 bases not matched to a gene. Drawing the rest from reference TRBV19 and TRBJ2-1, the complete variable domain is DGGITQSPKYLFRKEGQNVTLSCEQNLNHDAMYWYRQDPGQGLRLIYYSQIVNDFQKGDIAEGYSVSREKKESFPLTVTSAQKNPTAFYLCASRGGRLAGNNEQFFGPGTRLTVL.

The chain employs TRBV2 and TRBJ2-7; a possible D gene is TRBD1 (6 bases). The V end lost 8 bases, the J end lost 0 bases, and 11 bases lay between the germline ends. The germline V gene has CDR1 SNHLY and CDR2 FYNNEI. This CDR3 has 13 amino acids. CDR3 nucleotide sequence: TGTGCCAGCTGGACAGCCAGCTCCTACGAGCAGTACTTC. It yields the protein CASWTASSYEQYF.

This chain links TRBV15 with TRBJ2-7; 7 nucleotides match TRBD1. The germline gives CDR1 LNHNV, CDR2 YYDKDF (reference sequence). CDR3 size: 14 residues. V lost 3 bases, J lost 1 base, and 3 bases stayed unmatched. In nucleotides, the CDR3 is TGTGCCACCAGCAGTGGGGACAGTTCCTACGAGCAGTACTTC. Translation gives CATSSGDSSYEQYF.

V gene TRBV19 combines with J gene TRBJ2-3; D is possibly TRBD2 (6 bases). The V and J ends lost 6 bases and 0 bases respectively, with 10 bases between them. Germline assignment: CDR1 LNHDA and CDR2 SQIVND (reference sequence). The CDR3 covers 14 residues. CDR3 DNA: TGTGCCAGTAGCGAGCGGGCTAGCACAGATACGCAGTATTTT. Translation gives CASSERASTDTQYF.

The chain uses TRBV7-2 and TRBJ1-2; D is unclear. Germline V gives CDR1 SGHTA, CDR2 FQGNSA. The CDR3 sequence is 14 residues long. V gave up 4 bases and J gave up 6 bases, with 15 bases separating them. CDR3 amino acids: CASSSNRRRDGYTF. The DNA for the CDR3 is TGTGCCAGCAGCTCTAATAGGCGAAGGGATGGCTACACCTTC.

The CDR3 sequence is CASSFLPSGGYTF. In nucleotides, the CDR3 is TGTGCCAGCAGTTTTTTACCCTCCGGTGGCTACACCTTC. The V gene is TRBV28, the J gene TRBJ1-2; no clear D gene. The CDR3 length is 13 residues. The V end lost 3 bases, the J end lost 7 bases, and 12 bases lay between the germline ends. Germline assignment: CDR1 MDHEN and CDR2 SYDVKM.

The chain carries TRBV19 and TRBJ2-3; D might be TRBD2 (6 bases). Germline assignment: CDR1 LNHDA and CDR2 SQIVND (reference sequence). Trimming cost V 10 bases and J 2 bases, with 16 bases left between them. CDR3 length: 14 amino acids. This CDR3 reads CAIGRGGPTDTQYF. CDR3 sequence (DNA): TGTGCCATAGGGCGGGGCGGGCCCACAGATACGCAGTATTTT.

Here the CDR3 DNA reads TGTGCCAGCAGCTTAGAGGGCTCACTGAGAGAGACCCAGTACTTC. Protein: CASSLEGSLRETQYF. The rearrangement uses TRBV7-8 and TRBJ2-5; no firm D call. The CDR3 sequence is 15 residues long. Between the trimmed V and J ends, which lost 1 base and 4 bases, there was a span of 13 bases. CDR1 is SGHVS and CDR2 is FQNEAQ in the germline V gene.